The clone carrying this TCR beta chain was seen a single time. The source of the sample is a study of T cell responses to AZD1222 COVID-19 vaccine. The CDR3 is 18 amino acids. Germline CDR1 is SEHNR and CDR2 is FQNEAQ (reference sequence). Unmatched junction bases numbered 14, after V lost 5 bases and J lost 2 bases. Generated by immunoSEQ multiplex PCR, the TCRdb table keeps only in-frame clones and is missing some. Of 120,000 to 150,000 clones listed, approximately 90% are singletons. Sequencing used peripheral blood, obtained 28 days after the second AZD1222 dose. The V gene is TRBV7-9, the J gene TRBJ2-3, with TRBD2 matching over 9 bases. This TCR was sampled from an adult who received the AZD1222 COVID-19 vaccine. The CDR3 is CASSTPGGRAFHTDTQYF. In nucleotides, the CDR3 is TGTGCCAGCAGCACTCCCGGCGGGAGGGCCTTTCACACAGATACGCAGTATTTT.